The 25 T cell receptor beta chains below all came from one sample that was sequenced in a study of identical twins. TCRdb recomputed calls from the 5' RACE reads with MiXCR, one row per CDR3 protein. This table has 500,000 or so distinct CDR3 sequences, 13% to 15% appearing once. This sample also belongs to another study, concerning yellow fever vaccine responses in identical twins.

The material sequenced was CD4+ T cells sorted from blood. The receptors shown here come from a young woman in good health.

There are a few counts of this clonotype. The chain links TRBV29-1 to TRBJ2-7; TRBD2 matches at 10 bases. The CDR3 is 16 amino acids. Germline V gene data show CDR1 as SQVTM and CDR2 as ANQGSEA. V lost 7 bases, J lost 5 bases, and 17 bases stayed unmatched. In DNA, the CDR3 is TGCAGCGCCCGGTCAACTAGCGGGGTAACGTTCCACGAGCAGTACTTC. Protein: CSARSTSGVTFHEQYF.

Regarding this clonotype: One end of the junction varies from germline; a read error may be responsible. V gene TRBV3-1 combines with J gene TRBJ1-5, with unresolved D. CDR1 LGHDT and CDR2 YNNKEL come from the germline V gene (reference sequence). This CDR3 has 12 residues. The CDR3 coding sequence is TGTGCCAGCAGCCAAGAGGGCAGAACCTTGGATTTT. This gives the protein CASSQEGRTLDF.

This chain links TRBV16 with TRBJ1-4; D gene uncertain. Germline lookup yields CDR1 KGHSY and CDR2 FQNENV. Trimming removed 4 bases from V and 12 bases from J, with 15 bases in between. The CDR3 covers 13 residues. The CDR3 region is CASSLISSGELFF. In DNA, the CDR3 is TGTGCCAGCAGCCTTATCTCTTCCGGCGAACTGTTTTTT.

This rearrangement joins TRBV9 to TRBJ2-3; 7 nucleotides line up with TRBD1. The CDR3 sequence is 16 residues long. Germline V CDR1 and CDR2: SGDLS, YYNGEE. Trimming took 3 bases from V and 4 from J; bases not matched to a gene: 11. The CDR3 nucleotides read TGTGCCAGCAGCGATCGGACAGGACGTAGGGCAGATACGCAGTATTTT. Translating it yields CASSDRTGRRADTQYF. Together with reference TRBV9 and TRBJ2-3, the CDR3 gives the full variable domain: DSGVTQTPKHLITATGQRVTLRCSPRSGDLSVYWYQQSLDQGLQFLIQYYNGEERAKGNILERFSAQQFPDLHSELNLSSLELGDSALYFCASSDRTGRRADTQYFGPGTRLTVL.

The rearrangement joins TRBV4-3 to TRBJ2-1; perhaps TRBD2 as D (5 bases). The V end lost 1 base, the J end lost 0 bases, and 13 bases lay between the germline ends. From germline, CDR1 is LGHNA and CDR2 YSLEER. This CDR3 is built from 17 residues. The CDR3 sequence: CASSQGLTGSSYNEQFF. The CDR3 coding sequence is TGCGCCAGCAGCCAAGGATTGACGGGGTCCTCCTACAATGAGCAGTTCTTC.

This sequence joins TRBV11-3 and TRBJ2-1, with 10 positions matching TRBD2. Germline V gives CDR1 SGHNT, CDR2 YENEEA. Trimming took 5 bases from V and 0 from J; bases not matched to a gene: 7. The CDR3 loop spans 17 amino acids. CDR3 nucleotide sequence: TGTGCCAGCAGCCCGAGAGCGGGAGGGAGCTCCTACAATGAGCAGTTCTTC. This gives the protein CASSPRAGGSSYNEQFF.

In its sample, this clonotype was seen a few times. The chain couples TRBV6-5 to TRBJ2-7; D possibly corresponds to TRBD1 (5 bases). V was cut by 4 bases and J by 4 bases, with 11 bases left in between. Germline lookup yields CDR1 MNHEY and CDR2 SVGAGI. The CDR3 covers 13 residues. The CDR3 sequence is CASSFPGKYEQYF. The CDR3 DNA reads as TGTGCCAGCAGTTTCCCAGGGAAGTACGAGCAGTACTTC.

In its sample, this clonotype was seen a few times. The chain combines TRBV6-6 with TRBJ2-4; D not resolved. Germline-derived CDR1 and CDR2 are MNHNY and SVGAGI (reference sequence). V was trimmed by 6 bases and J by 8 bases, leaving 11 bases between them. This CDR3 has 12 residues. CDR3 residues: CASSPGRDIQYF. Here the CDR3 DNA reads TGTGCCAGCAGCCCTGGGCGAGACATTCAGTACTTC.

The chain joins TRBV12-3 or TRBV12-4 to TRBJ2-7; TRBD2 matches 9 bases. Trimming took 6 bases from V and 2 from J; bases not matched to a gene: 5. There are 14 residues in the CDR3. Here the CDR3 DNA reads TGTGCCAGCAGACCCCTAGCGGGGCCCTACGAGCAGTACTTC. This codes for CASRPLAGPYEQYF.

This clonotype has a count of ten or more. The chain uses TRBV7-2 and TRBJ1-3; unclear D gene. CDR3 length equals 14 residues. Germline V lookup: CDR1 SGHTA, CDR2 FQGNSA. Trimming left V 6 bases short and J 5 bases short, with 14 bases between. CDR3 sequence (DNA): TGTGCCAGCAGGCTAGGGAGTACACGAAACACCATATATTTT. This sequence encodes CASRLGSTRNTIYF.

This clonotype occurred a few times. The chain links TRBV12-3 or TRBV12-4 to TRBJ2-3; D is unclear. The CDR3 covers 14 residues. Trimming cost V 7 bases and J 0 bases, with 11 bases left between them. The CDR3 protein is CASTLVGSTDTQYF. In DNA form, the CDR3 reads TGTGCCAGCACCTTGGTGGGGAGCACAGATACGCAGTATTTT.

This clonotype occurred many times. V gene TRBV11-2 combines with J gene TRBJ2-1; TRBD1 agrees at 7 bases. The CDR3 runs to 15 residues. Germline CDR1 reads SGHAT; CDR2 reads FQNNGV. With 2 bases clipped from V and 10 bases from J, the junction kept 11 bases outside the gene matches. CDR3 residues: CASSLSRGLEYEQFF. In DNA form, the CDR3 reads TGTGCCAGCAGCTTAAGTAGGGGGCTGGAATACGAGCAGTTCTTC.

This clonotype has just a few counts. The chain uses TRBV7-9 and TRBJ1-5; weak D call: TRBD1 (5 bases). The V end lost 0 bases, the J end lost 3 bases, and 6 bases lay between the germline ends. The CDR3 runs 14 residues. CDR1 is SEHNR and CDR2 is FQNEAQ in the germline V gene (reference sequence). CDR3 protein: CASSLAGDNQPQHF. Written as DNA, the CDR3 is TGTGCCAGCAGCTTAGCAGGGGACAATCAGCCCCAGCATTTT.

This clonotype occurred a few times. The V gene is TRBV24-1, the J gene TRBJ2-5; tentative D call: TRBD2 (6 bases). V was clipped by 4 bases and J by 5 bases, with 13 bases between them. The CDR3 spans 14 residues. The germline gives CDR1 KGHDR, CDR2 SFDVKD. The DNA for the CDR3 is TGTGCCACCAGTGAGGGGGGTGGGGACGAGACCCAGTACTTC. It yields the protein CATSEGGGDETQYF.

V usage is TRBV19 and J usage is TRBJ2-7; no reliable D call. This CDR3 contains 13 residues. With 6 bases removed from V and 3 bases from J, the gap between germline ends came to 12 bases. Per the germline V gene, CDR1 is LNHDA and CDR2 is SQIVND (reference sequence). The CDR3 DNA reads TGTGCCAGTAGCCACTTAATTAACTACGAGCAGTACTTC. Residues: CASSHLINYEQYF.

This clonotype appeared a few times. J is TRBJ2-2 and V is TRBV29-1; D remains unclear. Trimming cost V 8 bases and J 6 bases, with 19 bases left between them. Germline CDR1 is SQVTM and CDR2 is ANQGSEA. This CDR3 has 14 residues. CDR3 in DNA: TGCAGCCTCCGACGGATGGGGAATCCCGGGGAGCTGTTTTTT. Translation gives CSLRRMGNPGELFF.

This clonotype showed up just a few times. The CDR3 protein is CASSQSGGMGYEQYF. The CDR3 region has the DNA TGTGCCAGCAGCCAGAGTGGCGGGATGGGCTACGAGCAGTACTTC. The chain employs TRBV3-1 and TRBJ2-7, with D perhaps matching TRBD2 (6 bases). The CDR3 extends over 15 amino acids. Germline values: CDR1 LGHDT, CDR2 YNNKEL (reference sequence). V was pared by 3 bases and J by 3 bases, with 15 bases between.

This clonotype was counted a few times. V is TRBV11-2 and J is TRBJ2-7, with D possibly called TRBD1 or TRBD2 (5 bases each). Trimming pared 7 bases from V and 0 bases from J, leaving 10 bases between. CDR3 size: 13 residues. CDR1 is SGHAT, CDR2 FQNNGV, per germline. In DNA, the CDR3 is TGTGCCAGCACCCCAGGGAGCTCCTACGAGCAGTACTTC. This sequence encodes CASTPGSSYEQYF.

The sample holds a few counts of this clonotype. CDR3 in DNA: TGTGCCAGCAGCTCCCCCGGGACTAGCGGGGGGGCGGGCACAGATACGCAGTATTTT. Amino acid sequence: CASSSPGTSGGAGTDTQYF. The genes are TRBV5-4 and TRBJ2-3, with TRBD2 matching over 16 bases. The ends lost 3 bases at V and 1 base at J; junction bases unmatched: 8. The length of the CDR3 is 19 residues. Germline assignment: CDR1 SGHNT and CDR2 YYREEE (reference sequence).

This clonotype was seen more than once but under ten times. The V and J genes are TRBV7-2 and TRBJ1-5; no definite D call. The CDR3 is 15 residues long. Germline CDR1 SGHTA, CDR2 FQGNSA. The V gene lost 1 base and the J gene lost 1 base, with 8 bases spanning the gap. The chain's CDR3 is CASSLVRGSNQPQHF. CDR3 DNA: TGTGCCAGCAGCTTAGTGAGAGGGAGCAATCAGCCCCAGCATTTT.

V and J are TRBV5-1 and TRBJ2-2; unclear D gene. CDR3 size: 14 residues. V was clipped by 5 bases and J by 0 bases, with 8 bases between them. Germline CDR1 and CDR2: SGHRS and YFSETQ. In nucleotides, the CDR3 is TGCGCCAGCAGGAACGGCCCGAACACCGGGGAGCTGTTTTTT. Translated, it gives CASRNGPNTGELFF.

The rearrangement links TRBV7-6 to TRBJ2-7, with 11 bases identical to TRBD1. Germline assignment: CDR1 SGHVS and CDR2 FNYEAQ. The V segment lost 4 bases and the J segment 7 bases; nucleotides outside the gene matches: 3. This CDR3 is built from 13 residues. The CDR3 reads CASSSGTGGEQYF. The DNA of the CDR3 is TGTGCCAGCAGCTCAGGGACAGGGGGTGAGCAGTACTTC.

The chain links TRBV12-3 or TRBV12-4 to TRBJ1-1; 7 bases are shared with TRBD1. This CDR3 comprises 15 residues. Trimming at V came to 3 bases and at J to 5 bases, leaving 9 bases not matched to a gene. CDR3 loop: CASSLRTGSGTEAFF. CDR3 sequence (DNA): TGTGCCAGCAGTTTGAGGACAGGTTCCGGGACTGAAGCTTTCTTT.

This clonotype was counted many times. The chain carries TRBV12-3 or TRBV12-4 and TRBJ2-1, with 14 bases matching TRBD2. V gave up 4 bases and J gave up 7 bases; unmatched junction bases: 6. CDR3 length: 16 residues. As DNA, the CDR3 is TGTGCCAGCAGTTCCGGACTAGCGGGAGGTAGAAATGAGCAGTTCTTC. It yields the protein CASSSGLAGGRNEQFF.

This clonotype showed up many times. This chain joins TRBV12-3 or TRBV12-4 and TRBJ1-1; D possibly corresponds to TRBD1 (5 bases). Trimming took off 2 bases at V and 4 bases at J, with 11 bases between the two ends. This CDR3 has 14 amino acids. The CDR3, as DNA: TGTGCCAGCAGTTTAAATCAGGGAGCCACTGAAGCTTTCTTT. Amino acid sequence: CASSLNQGATEAFF.